This TCR beta chain was identified in a study of vaccination effects on CD4 cells after COVID-19 (dated by TCRdb to 2022 to 2024). About the study as a whole: Across the study, the median time from the second dose to post-vaccine sampling was 72 days (range 14 to 241). SARS-CoV-2 spike-specific CD4+ TCR repertoires were compared before and after mRNA vaccination in COVID-19 convalescent patients and in infection-naive vaccine recipients. The Oncomine TCR Beta short-read assay on an Illumina iSeq 100 was used to sequence cultures from other donors in the study. Altogether, some 11 COVID-19 convalescent patients and a few SARS-CoV-2-naive healthy vaccine recipients made up the full study. Study-wide findings and limitations: Among healthy vaccine recipients, nearly all vaccine-induced clones were SARS-CoV-2 mono-reactive, and only 1 of 255 was cross-reactive with common cold coronaviruses. The study was limited by a small number of convalescent patients, and early post-infection timepoints were lacking. At late post-vaccination timepoints, both infection-induced and vaccine-induced clones showed marked clonal contraction, consistent with waning T cell responses.

To identify antigen-specific CD4+ T cell clonotypes by their expansion, the ViraFEST assay first stimulated PBMC with viral peptide pools and then applied TCR sequencing. After less than 13 days of culture, CD4+ T cells were isolated with the EasySep CD4+ T cell isolation kit. Two doses of either the BNT162b2 or the mRNA-1273 mRNA SARS-CoV-2 vaccine were administered to participants. None of the healthy vaccine recipients had a prior SARS-CoV-2 infection, which was confirmed by nucleocapsid antibody tests that came back negative both before and after vaccination. A few million PBMC per well were cultured in IMDM with roughly 5% human AB serum, around 9.1 IU/ml IL-2 and gentamicin, plus 10 ug/ml peptides. Half of the culture medium was replaced with fresh IL-2-containing medium on days 3 and 7. Each peptide stimulation condition was cultured in triplicate wells unless otherwise noted. Using Ficoll-Paque Plus gradient centrifugation, PBMC were separated from whole blood and then either used fresh or cryopreserved at -140C. Overlapping peptide pools spanned the spike proteins of SARS-CoV-2 and the common cold coronaviruses HCoV-NL63, HCoV-OC43 and HCoV-229E. The QIAamp micro DNA kit was used to extract genomic DNA from the cultured CD4+ T cells.

The germline V gene (reference sequence) gives CDR1 as SGHNT and CDR2 as YYREEE. After removal of 4 bases from V and 5 bases from J, the junction retains 7 bases not matched to a gene. Reading from cysteine to phenylalanine, the CDR3 counts 16 amino acids. Only CDR3 DNA remains: 48 bases, in frame from the first base. Notes on this clone: The clone's antigen remains unknown. No base-level quality is on record; no much larger clone is a single base apart.

Libraries were built with the immunoSEQ multiplex PCR assay. DNA from the CD4+ T cells that had been cultured and isolated underwent TCR beta CDR3 sequencing. Regarding the original processing steps: Non-productive TCR sequences were removed and reads were trimmed to the CDR3 region, keeping CDR3s of at least 7 amino acids. Antigen-specific clonotypes were identified with the MANAFEST web app by comparing expansion in peptide wells against reference cultures. Positive clones required FDR<0.05 expansion versus reference and all other wells, odds ratio above 5, and frequency above 0.1% in two replicate wells. Clonotypes significantly expanded in SARS-CoV-2 spike wells and in at least one common cold coronavirus spike condition were defined as cross-reactive. Levenshtein distance calculated with the stringdist R package was used to assess CDR3 similarity, and unrooted trees were constructed with ape in R 3.6.1. In its TCRdb copy, this immuneACCESS table keeps in-frame sequences only and misses some clones. Where compared with another copy, unresolved V genes explain less than half of these, and the others have no known cause. The DNA gave D and trimming, while V, J and clone size come from that table. This sample holds roughly 68,000 clones; around two thirds were observed only once. The top ten clones comprise around 1.5% of the sample.

The rearranged chain carries TRBV5-4 and TRBJ2-2, with TRBD1 matching 11 junction bases. The material was CD4+ T cells from PBMCs cultured with HCoV-229E spike peptides, obtained after COVID-19 vaccination. The cell subset or site label here, explained by the study, means: HCoV-229E spike overlapping peptide pool stimulation. This receptor was identified in a human donor who received a COVID-19 vaccine. The CDR3 corresponds to CASSPQGDRGTGELFF. The DNA sequence follows: TGTGCCAGCAGCCCCCAGGGGGACAGGGGGACCGGGGAGCTGTTTTTT.